This TCR beta chain was captured by sequencing in a study of T cell responses to AZD1222 COVID-19 vaccine. Clones were sequenced by immunoSEQ multiplex PCR, and TCRdb holds only the in-frame ones, with some missing. Here the sample spans about 170,000 clones, roughly 92% being singletons. Germline CDR1 reads SEHNR; CDR2 reads FQNEAQ (reference sequence). The CDR3 is made up of 13 amino acids. V was shortened by 5 bases and J by 3 bases, with 9 bases between the two germline ends. The sequence was obtained from an adult in good health. The sample was peripheral blood, taken on day 0 of AZD1222 vaccination. The chain employs TRBV7-9 and TRBJ2-3; TRBD2 is a possible D gene (6 bases). This chain's CDR3 is CASSAGRTDTQYF. The CDR3 DNA sequence: TGTGCCAGCAGCGCGGGGAGAACAGATACGCAGTATTTT.